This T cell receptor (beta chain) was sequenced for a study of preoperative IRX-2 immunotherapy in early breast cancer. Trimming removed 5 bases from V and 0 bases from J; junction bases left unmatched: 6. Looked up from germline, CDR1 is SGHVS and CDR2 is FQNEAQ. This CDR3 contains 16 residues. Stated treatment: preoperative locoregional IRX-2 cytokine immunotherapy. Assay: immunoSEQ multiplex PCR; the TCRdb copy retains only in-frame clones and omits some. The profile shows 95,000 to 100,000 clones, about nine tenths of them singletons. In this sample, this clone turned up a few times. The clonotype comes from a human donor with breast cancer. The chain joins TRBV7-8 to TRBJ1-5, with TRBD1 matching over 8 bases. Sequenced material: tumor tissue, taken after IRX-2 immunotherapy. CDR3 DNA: TGTGCCAGCAGCGTCCAGGGGGCTAATAGCAATCAGCCCCAGCATTTT. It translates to CASSVQGANSNQPQHF.